These 10 T cell receptor beta chains originate from one sample sequenced in a study of control samples from healthy donors and cancer patients. Produced via immunoSEQ multiplex PCR; TCRdb's table is partial and in-frame only. This sample has over 200,000 clones, with roughly 82% found just once. Sequencing used PBMCs. The receptors were gathered from a woman aged 55-75 years with lung cancer.

The V and J genes are TRBV2 and TRBJ1-2; D is unclear. The germline V gene has CDR1 SNHLY and CDR2 FYNNEI. CDR3 length: 12 amino acids. Trimming left V 8 bases short and J 2 bases short, with 9 bases between. The CDR3 here is CASRGQNYGYTF. CDR3 nucleotide sequence: TGTGCCAGCCGAGGTCAGAACTATGGCTACACCTTC.

This chain joins TRBV9 and TRBJ1-4; 7 positions match TRBD1. The germline CDR1 and CDR2 sequences are SGDLS and YYNGEE. The ends lost 4 bases at V and 8 bases at J; junction bases unmatched: 14. The CDR3 extends over 16 amino acids. The CDR3 loop reads CASSRNTGDVGEKLFF. In DNA form, the CDR3 reads TGTGCCAGCAGCCGAAACACAGGGGACGTGGGGGAAAAACTGTTTTTT.

The chain is built from TRBV9 and TRBJ1-6; TRBD1 agrees at 11 bases. Germline loops: CDR1 SGDLS, CDR2 YYNGEE. With 4 bases clipped from V and 14 bases from J, the junction kept 11 bases outside the gene matches. The CDR3 covers 15 residues. The CDR3: CASSPRGTGGPALHF. CDR3 nucleotides: TGTGCCAGCAGCCCGAGGGGGACAGGGGGTCCGGCCCTCCACTTT. The full variable domain, its missing parts supplied by reference TRBV9 and TRBJ1-6, is DSGVTQTPKHLITATGQRVTLRCSPRSGDLSVYWYQQSLDQGLQFLIQYYNGEERAKGNILERFSAQQFPDLHSELNLSSLELGDSALYFCASSPRGTGGPALHFGNGTRLTVT.

The chain is built from TRBV5-1 and TRBJ2-7; D unclear. Looked up from germline, CDR1 is SGHRS and CDR2 is YFSETQ. The germline V and J ends were trimmed by 4 bases and 0 bases, with 14 bases remaining between them. The CDR3 consists of 15 residues. CDR3 sequence: CASSESDGSSYEQYF. The DNA of the CDR3 is TGCGCCAGCAGCGAATCGGACGGTAGCTCCTACGAGCAGTACTTC.

Turning to this clone: This may stem from a read error, because a much larger clone lies one nucleotide away. The chain employs TRBV5-1 and TRBJ1-1; D ambiguous. The germline gives CDR1 SGHRS, CDR2 YFSETQ. This CDR3 spans 13 amino acids. Trimming pared 2 bases from V and 1 base from J, leaving 6 bases between. The CDR3 DNA is TGCGCCAGCAGCTTACCAGAGAACACTGAAGCTTTCTTT. This gives the protein CASSLPENTEAFF.

The rearrangement links TRBV18 to TRBJ1-3; D might be TRBD1 (6 bases). Germline-derived CDR1 and CDR2 are KGHSH and LQKENI. The CDR3 length is 13 residues. The V end was cut by 3 bases, the J end by 8 bases, with 11 bases between. CDR3 amino acids: CASSPRTVDTIYF. The CDR3 coding sequence is TGTGCCAGCTCACCTCGGACAGTCGACACCATATATTTT.

The V call is TRBV24-1, the J call TRBJ2-1; no clear D gene. V shed 3 bases and J shed 7 bases, with 12 bases lying between them. Germline V gene data show CDR1 as KGHDR and CDR2 as SFDVKD. CDR3 length: 14 amino acids. The CDR3 DNA reads TGTGCCACCAGTGATCCCAAATATGGGAATGAGCAGTTCTTC. Translation gives CATSDPKYGNEQFF.

The rearrangement uses TRBV4-2 and TRBJ1-2, with TRBD1 as a possible D gene (6 bases). The CDR3 is made up of 15 amino acids. Trimming left V 3 bases short and J 0 bases short, with 11 bases between. Germline assignment: CDR1 LGHNA and CDR2 YNFKEQ. The CDR3 loop reads CASSQGGEANYGYTF. The CDR3 DNA is TGTGCCAGCAGCCAGGGGGGCGAAGCTAACTATGGCTACACCTTC.

This clone was found a few times. CDR3 in DNA: TGTGCCAGTAAAGGGTATGGAAGCAATCAGCCCCAGCATTTT. The encoded protein is CASKGYGSNQPQHF. This chain connects TRBV19 to TRBJ1-5; no definite D call. Germline CDR1 is LNHDA and CDR2 is SQIVND (reference sequence). The CDR3 runs 14 residues. Between the trimmed V and J ends, which lost 7 bases and 1 base, there was a span of 11 bases.

V usage is TRBV19 and J usage is TRBJ2-1; TRBD1 matches 7 bases. The CDR3 loop spans 19 amino acids. Germline-derived CDR1 and CDR2 are LNHDA and SQIVND (reference sequence). With V trimmed by 8 bases and J by 5 bases, 24 bases remained unmatched. This chain's CDR3 is CASGPPAPETGPFNNEQFF. CDR3 nucleotides: TGTGCCAGTGGACCCCCCGCCCCGGAGACAGGGCCATTCAACAATGAGCAGTTCTTC.